The present T cell receptor (beta chain) was sequenced within a study of blood T cell repertoires in COVID-19 (dated by TCRdb to 2018 to 2021). Background on the whole study: The collaborator samples originated in the United States, Italy and Spain and spanned the acute and convalescent phases of COVID-19. The prospective study material was composed of cDNA or gDNA derived from T cells, B-cell-depleted T cells, or PBMCs. Subjects who had been exposed to COVID-19, were actively infected with it, or had recovered from it provided the deeply sampled blood TCRbeta repertoires that made up the dataset. The repertoires were released in a freely available public database meant as a resource for research on the immune response to SARS-CoV-2. Samples were obtained from the ongoing ImmuneRACE study (first 160 participants) and from approximately 1,200 subjects provided by 6 global collaborators. The sample metadata nearly always contained a de-identified subject ID, COVID-19 status, age in years and sex. HLA class I and class II types, where available, came from metadata supplied by the sample provider rather than from assay-based typing. Summary of the overall study and its limitations: Clinical and demographic metadata were provided uncurated, with the amount varying by source and participant.

Via the germline V gene, CDR1 is SGHTA and CDR2 FQGNSA. The CDR3 spans 16 residues, from the cysteine through the phenylalanine. Just the 48-base CDR3 DNA is kept, in frame starting at base 1. From V the trimming removes 4 bases and from J it removes 2 bases, while the gene matches leave 4 bases of the junction unaccounted for. Participants in the prospective study were aged roughly 18 to 95 years, lived in 20 to 25 United States geographic areas, and enrolled through a virtual design. Cohort assignment in the prospective study relied on participant-reported clinical history from a screening survey and a study questionnaire. Recovered participants in ImmuneRACE Cohort 3 were defined as having two consecutive negative NP/OP PCR tests, clearance from a healthcare professional, or resolution of symptoms. In the prospective study, whole blood, serum and a nasopharyngeal or oropharyngeal swab were collected from each participant by mobile phlebotomists. Over a 2-month period, participants in the prospective study had the option of providing additional blood draws and questionnaires. Before DNA extraction, blood samples from the prospective study were shipped at room temperature or frozen.

TCRbeta CDR3 regions were amplified from genomic DNA using the immunoSEQ Assay, a bias-controlled multiplex PCR. In the source study's methods: The number of nucleated cells in each sample was estimated by amplification of reference gene primers within the assay. To quantify the absolute abundance of each unique TCRbeta CDR3 rearrangement, sequence reads were collapsed and filtered. For each sample, productive Simpson clonality was calculated by taking the square root of Simpson's diversity index across productive rearrangements. TCRdb provides this immuneACCESS table in a form limited to in-frame rearrangements. Some clones are lacking; in checked studies, under half of them reflect an unresolved V gene, and why the rest are absent is not known. V, J and clone size derive from that table, while D and trimming were established from the DNA sequence. This sample gives fewer than 400,000 clones in total; 80% to 90% of them show up just once. In total, the top ten clones hold around 4% of the sample.

Comments on this clone: Its binding antigen is unknown. No much larger clonotype is one base removed from it; base qualities were not supplied.

Source material: PBMCs or T cells enriched from blood (not recorded which). The rearrangement combines TRBV7-2 with TRBJ2-2; the junction holds 10 bases that match TRBD2. This TCR derives from a man aged 25 to 45 who had recovered from COVID-19. The sequenced DNA is TGTGCCAGCAGCTCCTTAGCGGGAGGAAACACCGGGGAGCTGTTTTTT. This translates into CASSSLAGGNTGELFF.